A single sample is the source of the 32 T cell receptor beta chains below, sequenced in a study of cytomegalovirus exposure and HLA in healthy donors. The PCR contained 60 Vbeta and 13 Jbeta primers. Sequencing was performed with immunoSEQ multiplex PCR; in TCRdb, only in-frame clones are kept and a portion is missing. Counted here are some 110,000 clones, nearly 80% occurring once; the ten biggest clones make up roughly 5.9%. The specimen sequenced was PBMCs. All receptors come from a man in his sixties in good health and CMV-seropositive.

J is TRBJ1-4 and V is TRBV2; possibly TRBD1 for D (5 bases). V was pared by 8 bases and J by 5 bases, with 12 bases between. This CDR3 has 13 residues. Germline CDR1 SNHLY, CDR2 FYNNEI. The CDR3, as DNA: TGTGCCAGCGGGGGGAGCAGCAATGAAAAACTGTTTTTT. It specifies CASGGSSNEKLFF.

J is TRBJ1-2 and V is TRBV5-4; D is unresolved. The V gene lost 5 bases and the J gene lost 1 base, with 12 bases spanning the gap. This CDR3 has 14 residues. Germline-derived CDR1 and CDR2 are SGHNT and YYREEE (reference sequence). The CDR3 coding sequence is TGTGCCAGCAGAACGCTCAGTAATAACTATGGCTACACCTTC. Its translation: CASRTLSNNYGYTF.

In nucleotides, the CDR3 is TGTGCCAGCAGTCCCGGGACAGGGTATGGCTACACCTTC. Translating it yields CASSPGTGYGYTF. The rearrangement links TRBV2 to TRBJ1-2; TRBD1 agrees at 9 bases. Germline CDR1 reads SNHLY; CDR2 reads FYNNEI. This CDR3 region has 13 residues. J lost 5 bases, V lost 5 bases, and 3 bases had no gene match.

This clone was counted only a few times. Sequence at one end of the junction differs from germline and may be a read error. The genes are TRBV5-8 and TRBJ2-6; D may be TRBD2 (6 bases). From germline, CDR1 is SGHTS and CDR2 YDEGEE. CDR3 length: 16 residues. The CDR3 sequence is CASSQDGTSGANVLTF. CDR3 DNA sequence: TGCGCCAGCAGCCAAGATGGGACTTCTGGGGCCAACGTCCTGACTTTC. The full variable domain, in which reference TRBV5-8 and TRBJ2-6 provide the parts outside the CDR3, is EAGVTQSPTHLIKTRGQQATLRCSPISGHTSVYWYQQALGLGLQFLLWYDEGEERNRGNFPPRFSGRQFPNYSSELNVNALELEDSALYLCASSQDGTSGANVLTFGAGSRLTVL.

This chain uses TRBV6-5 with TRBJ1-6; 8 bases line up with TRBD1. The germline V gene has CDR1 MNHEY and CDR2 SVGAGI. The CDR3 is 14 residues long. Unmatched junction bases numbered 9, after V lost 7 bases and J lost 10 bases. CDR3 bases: TGTGCCAGCAAACTGACAGGGGCAAGGTCACCCCTCCACTTT. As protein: CASKLTGARSPLHF.

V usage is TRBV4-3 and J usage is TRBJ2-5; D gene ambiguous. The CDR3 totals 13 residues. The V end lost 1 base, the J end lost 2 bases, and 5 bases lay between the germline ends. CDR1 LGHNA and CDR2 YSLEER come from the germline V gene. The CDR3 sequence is CASSQGRQETQYF. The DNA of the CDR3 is TGCGCCAGCAGCCAAGGTAGACAAGAGACCCAGTACTTC.

The CDR3: CASGREETQYF. In DNA form, the CDR3 reads TGTGCCAGCGGTAGGGAGGAGACCCAGTACTTC. V is TRBV6-5 and J is TRBJ2-5; D is perhaps TRBD2 (5 bases). This CDR3 region has 11 residues. Trimming left V 8 bases short and J 5 bases short, with 9 bases between. Germline CDR1 and CDR2: MNHEY and SVGAGI.

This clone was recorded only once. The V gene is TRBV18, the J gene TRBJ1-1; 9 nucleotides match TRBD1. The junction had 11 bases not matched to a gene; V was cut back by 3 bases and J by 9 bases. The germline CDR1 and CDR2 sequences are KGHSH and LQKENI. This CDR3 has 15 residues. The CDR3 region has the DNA TGTGCCAGCTCACCCACCGGGACAGGGAAAGCCAAAGCTTTCTTT. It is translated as CASSPTGTGKAKAFF.

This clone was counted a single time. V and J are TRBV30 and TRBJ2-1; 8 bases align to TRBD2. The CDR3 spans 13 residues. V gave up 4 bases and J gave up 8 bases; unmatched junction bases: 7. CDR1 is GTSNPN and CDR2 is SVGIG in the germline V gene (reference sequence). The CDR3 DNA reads TGTGCCTGGAACGTCGGGGGGGCCGATGAGCAGTTCTTC. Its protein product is CAWNVGGADEQFF. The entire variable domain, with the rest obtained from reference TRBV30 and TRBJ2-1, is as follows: SQTIHQWPATLVQPVGSPLSLECTVEGTSNPNLYWYRQAAGRGLQLLFYSVGIGQISSEVPQNLSASRPQDRQFILSSKKLLLSDSGFYLCAWNVGGADEQFFGPGTRLTVL.

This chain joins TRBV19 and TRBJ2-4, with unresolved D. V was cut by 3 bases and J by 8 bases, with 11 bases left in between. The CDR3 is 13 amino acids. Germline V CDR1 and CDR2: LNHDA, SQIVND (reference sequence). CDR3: CASSIDQADIQYF. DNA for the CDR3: TGTGCCAGTAGTATCGATCAGGCTGACATTCAGTACTTC.

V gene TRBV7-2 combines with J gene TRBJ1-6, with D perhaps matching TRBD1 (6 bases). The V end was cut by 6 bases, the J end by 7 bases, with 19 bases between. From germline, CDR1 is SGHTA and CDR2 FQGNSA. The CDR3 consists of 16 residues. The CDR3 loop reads CASSRRTVSANSPLHF. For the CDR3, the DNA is TGTGCCAGCAGTCGTAGGACAGTCTCCGCAAATTCACCCCTCCACTTT.

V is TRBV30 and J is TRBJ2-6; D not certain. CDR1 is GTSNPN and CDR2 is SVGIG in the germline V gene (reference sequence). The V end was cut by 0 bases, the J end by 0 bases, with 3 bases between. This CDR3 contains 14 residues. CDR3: CAWSVNSGANVLTF. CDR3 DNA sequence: TGTGCCTGGAGTGTCAACTCTGGGGCCAACGTCCTGACTTTC.

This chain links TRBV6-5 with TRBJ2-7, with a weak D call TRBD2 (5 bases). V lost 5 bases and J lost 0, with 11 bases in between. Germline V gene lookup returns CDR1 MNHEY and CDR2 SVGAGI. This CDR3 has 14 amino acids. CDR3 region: CASSRFTSSYEQYF. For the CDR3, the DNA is TGTGCCAGCAGTCGCTTCACTAGCTCCTACGAGCAGTACTTC.

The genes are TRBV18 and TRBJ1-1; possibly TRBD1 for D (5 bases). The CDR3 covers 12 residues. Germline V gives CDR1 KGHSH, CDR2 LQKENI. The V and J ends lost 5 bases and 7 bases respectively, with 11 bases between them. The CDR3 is CASSIPGGEAFF. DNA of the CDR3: TGTGCCAGCTCAATTCCCGGGGGTGAAGCTTTCTTT.

CDR3 sequence reads: CASSPRGTGELFF. Written as DNA, the CDR3 is TGTGCCAGCTCACCAAGGGGGACCGGGGAGCTGTTTTTT. The chain is built from TRBV18 and TRBJ2-2; tentative D call: TRBD1 (6 bases). Per the germline V gene, CDR1 is KGHSH and CDR2 is LQKENI. V dropped 2 bases and J dropped 5 bases, with 6 bases sitting between them. There are 13 residues in the CDR3.

The CDR3 loop is CASSPEGGDRGYEQYF. CDR3 in DNA: TGTGCCAGCTCACCAGAGGGAGGGGACAGGGGCTACGAGCAGTACTTC. The rearrangement uses TRBV18 and TRBJ2-5; TRBD1 agrees at 10 bases. The J call may be incorrect, as the DNA end agrees better with TRBJ2-7. Germline loops: CDR1 KGHSH, CDR2 LQKENI. The CDR3 extends over 16 amino acids.

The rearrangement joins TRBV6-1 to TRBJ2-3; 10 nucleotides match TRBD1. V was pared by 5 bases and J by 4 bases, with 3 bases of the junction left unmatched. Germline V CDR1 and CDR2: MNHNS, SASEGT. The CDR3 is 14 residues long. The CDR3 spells CASSSGTGADTQYF. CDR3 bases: TGTGCCAGCAGTTCCGGGACAGGGGCAGATACGCAGTATTTT.

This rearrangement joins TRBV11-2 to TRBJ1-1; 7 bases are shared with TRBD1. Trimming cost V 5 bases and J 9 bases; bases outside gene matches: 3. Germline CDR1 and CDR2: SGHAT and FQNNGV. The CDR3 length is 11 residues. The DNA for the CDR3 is TGTGCCAGCAGCCTGGGACAGCAAGCTTTCTTT. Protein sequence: CASSLGQQAFF.

The chain's CDR3 is CSALFYEQYF. CDR3 DNA: TGCAGTGCCCTCTTTTACGAGCAGTACTTC. The V and J genes are TRBV20-1 and TRBJ2-7; D remains ambiguous. The CDR3 spans 10 residues. The V and J ends lost 6 bases and 4 bases respectively, with 7 bases between them. The germline gives CDR1 DFQATT, CDR2 SNEGSKA (reference sequence).

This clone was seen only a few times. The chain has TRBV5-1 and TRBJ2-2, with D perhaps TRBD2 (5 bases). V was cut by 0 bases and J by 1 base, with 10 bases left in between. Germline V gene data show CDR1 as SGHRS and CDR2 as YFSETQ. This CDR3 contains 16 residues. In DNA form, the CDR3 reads TGCGCCAGCAGCTTGGAACCGCGGGTGAACACCGGGGAGCTGTTTTTT. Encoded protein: CASSLEPRVNTGELFF.

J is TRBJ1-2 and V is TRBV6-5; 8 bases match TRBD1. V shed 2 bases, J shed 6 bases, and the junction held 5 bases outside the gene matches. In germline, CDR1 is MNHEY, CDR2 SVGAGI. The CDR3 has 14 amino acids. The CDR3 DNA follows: TGTGCCAGCAGTTACGGATCAGGGGGCGATGGCTACACCTTC. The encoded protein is CASSYGSGGDGYTF.

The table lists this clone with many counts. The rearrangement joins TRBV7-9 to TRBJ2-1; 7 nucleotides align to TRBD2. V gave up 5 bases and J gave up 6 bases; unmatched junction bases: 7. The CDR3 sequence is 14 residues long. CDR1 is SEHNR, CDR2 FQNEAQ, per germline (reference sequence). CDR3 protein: CASSRLAEVNEQFF. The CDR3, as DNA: TGTGCCAGCAGCCGACTAGCAGAGGTCAATGAGCAGTTCTTC.

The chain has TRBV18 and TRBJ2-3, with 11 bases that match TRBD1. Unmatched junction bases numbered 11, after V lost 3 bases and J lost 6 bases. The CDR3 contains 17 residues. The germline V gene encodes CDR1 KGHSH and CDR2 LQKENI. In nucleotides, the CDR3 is TGTGCCAGCTCACCGTGGGGGACAGGGGGACCAGCGGATACGCAGTATTTT. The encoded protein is CASSPWGTGGPADTQYF.

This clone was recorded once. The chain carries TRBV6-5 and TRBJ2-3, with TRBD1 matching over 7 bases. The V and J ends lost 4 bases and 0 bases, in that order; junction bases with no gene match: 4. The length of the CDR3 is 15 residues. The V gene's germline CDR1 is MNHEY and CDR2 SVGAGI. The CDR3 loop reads CASSWDRYSTDTQYF. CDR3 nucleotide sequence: TGTGCCAGCAGTTGGGACAGATATAGCACAGATACGCAGTATTTT.

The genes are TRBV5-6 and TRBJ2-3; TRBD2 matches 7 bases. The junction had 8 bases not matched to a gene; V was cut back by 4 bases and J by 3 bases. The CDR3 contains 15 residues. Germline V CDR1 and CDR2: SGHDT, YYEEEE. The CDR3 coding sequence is TGTGCCAGCAGCCTGAAGCGGGGTCGGACAGATACGCAGTATTTT. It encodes CASSLKRGRTDTQYF.

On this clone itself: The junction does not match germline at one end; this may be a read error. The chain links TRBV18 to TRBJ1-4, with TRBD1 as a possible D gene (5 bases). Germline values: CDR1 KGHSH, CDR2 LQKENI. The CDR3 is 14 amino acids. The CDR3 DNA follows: TGTGCCAGCTCACTCACAGGTTCTAACGAAAAACTGTTTTTT. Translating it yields CASSLTGSNEKLFF.

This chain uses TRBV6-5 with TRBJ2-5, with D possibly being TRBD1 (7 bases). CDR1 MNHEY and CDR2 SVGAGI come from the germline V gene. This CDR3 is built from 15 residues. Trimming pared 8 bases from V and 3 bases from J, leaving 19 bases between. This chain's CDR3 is CASQDWQGGKETQYF. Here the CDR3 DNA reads TGTGCCAGCCAGGATTGGCAGGGGGGTAAAGAGACCCAGTACTTC.

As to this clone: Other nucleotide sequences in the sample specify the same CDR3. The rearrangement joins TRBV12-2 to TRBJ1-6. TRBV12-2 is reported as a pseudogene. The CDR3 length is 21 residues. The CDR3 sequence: CASRLKGGGRLIGKYNSPLHF. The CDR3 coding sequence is TGTGCAAGTCGCCTAAAGGGAGGCGGACGCCTGATTGGGAAATATAATTCACCCCTCCACTTT.

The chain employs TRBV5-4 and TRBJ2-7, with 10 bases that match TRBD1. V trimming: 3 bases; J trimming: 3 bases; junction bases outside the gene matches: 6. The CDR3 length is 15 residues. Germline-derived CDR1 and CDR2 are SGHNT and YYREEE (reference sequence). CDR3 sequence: CASSYDRGLFYEQYF. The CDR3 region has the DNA TGTGCCAGCAGCTACGACAGGGGGCTTTTCTACGAGCAGTACTTC. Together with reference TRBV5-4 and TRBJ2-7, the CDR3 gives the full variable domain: ETGVTQSPTHLIKTRGQQVTLRCSSQSGHNTVSWYQQALGQGPQFIFQYYREEENGRGNFPPRFSGLQFPNYSSELNVNALELDDSALYLCASSYDRGLFYEQYFGPGTRLTVT.

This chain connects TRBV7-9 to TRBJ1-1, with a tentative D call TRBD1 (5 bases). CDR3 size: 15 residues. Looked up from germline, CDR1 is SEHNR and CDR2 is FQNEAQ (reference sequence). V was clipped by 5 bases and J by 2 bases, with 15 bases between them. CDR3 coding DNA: TGTGCCAGCAGCCCGGGGGTCATTGAAAACACTGAAGCTTTCTTT. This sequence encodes CASSPGVIENTEAFF.

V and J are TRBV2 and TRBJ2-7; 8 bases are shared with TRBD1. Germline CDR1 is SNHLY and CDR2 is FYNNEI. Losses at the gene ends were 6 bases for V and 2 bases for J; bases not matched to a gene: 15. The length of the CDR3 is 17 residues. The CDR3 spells CASSALGRQGLTYEQYF. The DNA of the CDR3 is TGTGCCAGCAGCGCGCTTGGGAGACAGGGGTTGACCTACGAGCAGTACTTC.

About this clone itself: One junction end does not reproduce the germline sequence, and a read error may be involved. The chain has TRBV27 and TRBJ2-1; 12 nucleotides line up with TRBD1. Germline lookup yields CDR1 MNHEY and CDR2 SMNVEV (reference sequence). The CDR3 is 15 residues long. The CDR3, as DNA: TGTGCCAGCAGTTTGGGACAGGGGGCTTACAATGGGCAGTTCTTC. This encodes CASSLGQGAYNGQFF.